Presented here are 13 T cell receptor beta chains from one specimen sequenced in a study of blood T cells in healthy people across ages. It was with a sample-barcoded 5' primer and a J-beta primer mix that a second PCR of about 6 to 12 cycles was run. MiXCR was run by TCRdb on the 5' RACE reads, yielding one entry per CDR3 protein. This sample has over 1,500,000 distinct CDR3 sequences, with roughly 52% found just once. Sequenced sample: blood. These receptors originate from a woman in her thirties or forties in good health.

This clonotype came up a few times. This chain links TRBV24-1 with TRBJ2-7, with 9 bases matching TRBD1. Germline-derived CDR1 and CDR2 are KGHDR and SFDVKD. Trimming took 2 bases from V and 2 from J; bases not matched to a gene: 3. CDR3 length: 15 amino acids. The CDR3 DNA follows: TGTGCCACCAGTGATTCCGGGACAGGGACCTACGAGCAGTACTTC. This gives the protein CATSDSGTGTYEQYF.

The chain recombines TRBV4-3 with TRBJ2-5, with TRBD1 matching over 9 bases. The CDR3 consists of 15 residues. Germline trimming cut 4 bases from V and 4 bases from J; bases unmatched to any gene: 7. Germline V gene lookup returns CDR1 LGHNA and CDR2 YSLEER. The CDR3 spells CASSPRQGERETQYF. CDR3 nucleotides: TGCGCCAGCAGCCCTCGACAGGGGGAGAGAGAGACCCAGTACTTC.

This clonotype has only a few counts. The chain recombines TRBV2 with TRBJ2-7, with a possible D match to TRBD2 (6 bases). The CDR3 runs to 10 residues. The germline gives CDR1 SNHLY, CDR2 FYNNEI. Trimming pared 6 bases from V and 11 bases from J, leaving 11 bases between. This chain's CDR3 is CASRGREEYF. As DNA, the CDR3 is TGTGCCAGCAGAGGCAGGGAGGAGTACTTC.

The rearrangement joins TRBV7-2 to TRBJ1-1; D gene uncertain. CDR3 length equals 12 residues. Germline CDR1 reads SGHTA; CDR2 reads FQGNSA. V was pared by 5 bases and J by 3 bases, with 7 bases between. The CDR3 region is CASSESDTEAFF. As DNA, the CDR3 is TGTGCCAGCAGCGAAAGTGACACTGAAGCTTTCTTT.

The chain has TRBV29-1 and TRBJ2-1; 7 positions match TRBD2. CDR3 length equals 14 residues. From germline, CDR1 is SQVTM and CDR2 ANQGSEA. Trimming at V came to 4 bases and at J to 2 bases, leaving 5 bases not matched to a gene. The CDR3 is CSVGPAGPYNEQFF. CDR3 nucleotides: TGCAGCGTTGGCCCAGCGGGGCCCTACAATGAGCAGTTCTTC.

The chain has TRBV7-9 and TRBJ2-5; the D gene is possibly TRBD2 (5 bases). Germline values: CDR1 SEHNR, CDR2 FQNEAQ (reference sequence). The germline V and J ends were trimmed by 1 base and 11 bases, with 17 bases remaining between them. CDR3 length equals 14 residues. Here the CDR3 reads CASSLGGRRNEQYF. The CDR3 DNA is TGTGCCAGCAGCTTAGGTGGTAGGAGGAATGAGCAGTACTTC.

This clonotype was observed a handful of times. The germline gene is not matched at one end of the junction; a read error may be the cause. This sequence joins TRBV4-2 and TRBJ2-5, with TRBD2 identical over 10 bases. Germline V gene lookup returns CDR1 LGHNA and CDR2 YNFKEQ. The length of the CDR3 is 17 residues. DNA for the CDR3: TGTGCCAGCAGCCAAGCGGTAACTAGCGGGGATCAAGGGACCCAGTACTTC. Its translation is CASSQAVTSGDQGTQYF.

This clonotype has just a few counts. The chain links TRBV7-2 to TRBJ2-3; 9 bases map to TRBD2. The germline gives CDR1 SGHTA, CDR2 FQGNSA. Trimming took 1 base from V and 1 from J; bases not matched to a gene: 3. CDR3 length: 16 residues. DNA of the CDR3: TGTGCCAGCAGCTTAGAGCTAGCGGGGCGCACAGATACGCAGTATTTT. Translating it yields CASSLELAGRTDTQYF.

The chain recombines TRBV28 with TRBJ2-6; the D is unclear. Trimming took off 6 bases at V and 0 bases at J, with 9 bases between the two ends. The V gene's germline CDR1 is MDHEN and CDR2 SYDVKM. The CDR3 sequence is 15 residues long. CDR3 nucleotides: TGTGCCAGCAGCAGTCTCGCCTCTGGGGCCAACGTCCTGACTTTC. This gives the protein CASSSLASGANVLTF. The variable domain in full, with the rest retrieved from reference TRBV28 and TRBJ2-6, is DVKVTQSSRYLVKRTGEKVFLECVQDMDHENMFWYRQDPGLGLRLIYFSYDVKMKEKGDIPEGYSVSREKKERFSLILESASTNQTSMYLCASSSLASGANVLTFGAGSRLTVL.

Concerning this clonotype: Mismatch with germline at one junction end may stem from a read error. The DNA of the CDR3 is TGTGCCAGCAGCTTGTTTGGGACTAGCTCCACGAGATCCTATAATGAGCAGTTCTTC. Translated, it gives CASSLFGTSSTRSYNEQFF. V is TRBV5-6 and J is TRBJ2-1, with 9 bases that match TRBD2. Germline V lookup: CDR1 SGHDT, CDR2 YYEEEE. The CDR3 runs to 19 residues.

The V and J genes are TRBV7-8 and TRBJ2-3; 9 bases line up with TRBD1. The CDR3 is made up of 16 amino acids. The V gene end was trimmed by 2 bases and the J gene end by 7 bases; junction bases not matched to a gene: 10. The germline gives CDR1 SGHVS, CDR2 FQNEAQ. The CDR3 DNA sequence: TGTGCCAGCAGCTTACATAGGGACAGGGAGGGAAATACGCAGTATTTT. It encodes CASSLHRDREGNTQYF.

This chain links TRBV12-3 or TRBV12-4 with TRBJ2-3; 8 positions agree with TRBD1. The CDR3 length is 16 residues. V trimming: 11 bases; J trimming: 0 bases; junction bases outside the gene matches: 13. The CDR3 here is CAVGVWQGASTDTQYF. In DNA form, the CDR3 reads TGTGCCGTAGGGGTGTGGCAGGGGGCTAGCACAGATACGCAGTATTTT.

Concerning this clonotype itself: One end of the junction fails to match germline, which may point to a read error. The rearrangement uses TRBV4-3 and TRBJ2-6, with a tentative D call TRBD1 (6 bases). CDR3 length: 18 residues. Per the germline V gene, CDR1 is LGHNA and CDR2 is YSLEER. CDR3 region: CASSQAETGSSGANVPTF. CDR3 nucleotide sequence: TGCGCCAGCAGCCAAGCTGAGACAGGTAGCTCTGGGGCCAACGTCCCGACTTTC.